One and the same sample provided the 7 T cell receptor beta chains below, sequenced in a study of blood T cells in healthy people across ages. For the second PCR, which ran for roughly 7 to 11 cycles, a sample-barcoded 5' primer and a J-beta primer mix were used. Each CDR3 protein gets one entry after TCRdb re-called the 5' RACE reads with MiXCR. The data show about 1.8 million distinct CDR3 sequences, about 50% seen once. Sequences were obtained from blood. All receptors come from a woman aged 35 to 49 in good health.

V gene TRBV28 combines with J gene TRBJ2-1; 9 bases align to TRBD1. This CDR3 is built from 15 residues. V lost 6 bases, J lost 6 bases, and 9 bases stayed unmatched. Per the germline V gene, CDR1 is MDHEN and CDR2 is SYDVKM. The CDR3 region is CASRTTGTGSNEQFF. CDR3 sequence (DNA): TGTGCCAGCAGGACCACCGGGACAGGGAGCAATGAGCAGTTCTTC.

The rearrangement uses TRBV6-5 and TRBJ1-2; 8 bases are shared with TRBD1. CDR1 and CDR2 from the germline V gene are MNHEY and SVGAGI. The CDR3 loop spans 15 amino acids. The V and J ends lost 5 bases and 7 bases, in that order; junction bases with no gene match: 12. Written as DNA, the CDR3 is TGTGCCAGCAGTCACGGACAGGGAATCTCGGGTGGCTACACCTTC. Amino acids: CASSHGQGISGGYTF.

The chain combines TRBV5-1 with TRBJ2-1; TRBD2 aligns across 9 bases. The CDR3 consists of 18 residues. The V gene end was trimmed by 0 bases and the J gene end by 1 base; junction bases not matched to a gene: 8. Germline CDR1 is SGHRS and CDR2 is YFSETQ. The CDR3 sequence: CASSLGGLATASYNEQFF. CDR3 DNA: TGCGCCAGCAGCTTGGGGGGACTAGCTACGGCGTCCTACAATGAGCAGTTCTTC.

This clonotype showed up just a few times. The chain links TRBV15 to TRBJ2-4; 8 bases map to TRBD1. The CDR3 is 14 residues long. Germline CDR1 and CDR2: LNHNV and YYDKDF (reference sequence). The J segment lost 8 bases and the V segment lost 0 bases, leaving 3 bases of the junction unmatched. As DNA, the CDR3 is TGTGCCACCAGCAGAGAGGACAGGGTTGACATTCAGTACTTC. This encodes CATSREDRVDIQYF.

The V gene is TRBV27, the J gene TRBJ2-3; 9 bases map to TRBD2. The CDR3 runs 16 residues. Germline lookup yields CDR1 MNHEY and CDR2 SMNVEV (reference sequence). With V trimmed by 2 bases and J by 6 bases, 9 bases remained unmatched. The CDR3 nucleotides read TGTGCCAGCAGTTTAAAGGCGGGGGGGCCGATGGATACGCAGTATTTT. Amino acids: CASSLKAGGPMDTQYF.

A word on this clonotype: A much larger clone lies a single base off, so this may be a read error. The CDR3 protein is CVSSGHGGETQYF. The CDR3 DNA reads as TGTGTCAGCAGCGGTCACGGGGGGGAGACCCAGTACTTC. The chain links TRBV7-2 to TRBJ2-4; 7 nucleotides line up with TRBD2. The J call may be wrong; the DNA end is better matched by TRBJ2-5. The germline CDR1 and CDR2 sequences are SGHTA and FQGNSA. This CDR3 region has 13 residues.

In this sample, this clonotype turned up a few times. The chain's CDR3 is CASSQGPDRGGRSYTF. The CDR3 region has the DNA TGTGCCAGCAGCCAAGGGCCAGACAGGGGAGGTCGCAGCTACACCTTC. The chain couples TRBV4-2 to TRBJ1-2; 8 bases are shared with TRBD1. This CDR3 comprises 16 residues. The J segment lost 9 bases and the V segment lost 1 base, leaving 13 bases of the junction unmatched. Germline loops: CDR1 LGHNA, CDR2 YNFKEQ.